This T cell receptor (beta chain) was retrieved from a study of T cell repertoires in cytomegalovirus infection. Study-level information: In the study, CMV epitopes included recently identified HLA-C-restricted and well-studied HLA-B-restricted ones. Public TCR beta signature analysis indicated the presence of both CMV infection and matching HLA type.

This clonotype was found many times. Its antigen is unidentified. MiXCR, applied by TCRdb to the reads, yields one record per CDR3 protein. The table lists about 310,000 distinct CDR3 sequences, roughly 25% of them singletons, with 10% to 15% in the top ten. V lost 3 bases, J lost 0 bases, and 15 bases lay in between. The CDR3 extends over 16 amino acids. Germline V CDR1 and CDR2: SNHLY, FYNNEI. The origin of this receptor is a human donor in good health (CMV status not recorded). Some clones in this sample may be carry-over from other donors' samples. The V and J genes are TRBV2 and TRBJ2-7; weak D call: TRBD1 (6 bases). The starting material was cultured PBMCs, obtained from culture after CMV antigen stimulation. The CDR3 spells CASSDGPGTHSYEQYF. The CDR3 DNA follows: TGTGCCAGCAGTGACGGACCCGGGACACACTCCTACGAGCAGTACTTC.